The sequence of this T cell receptor (beta chain) was determined in a study of a mutant IDH1 vaccine in newly diagnosed glioma. The data were produced by immunoSEQ multiplex PCR, yet TCRdb's version contains in-frame clones alone and is incomplete. The sample records about 28,000 clones, 89% being singletons. Regarding time point: week 5, during vaccination. A 20-mer mutant IDH1 peptide at 300 ug was injected subcutaneously with topical imiquimod. CDR1 MRHNA and CDR2 SNTAGT come from the germline V gene. The CDR3 runs to 15 residues. V lost 5 bases to trimming and J lost 6 bases; unmatched junction nucleotides: 5. This clone is labeled medium-sized. Its target is not known.

J is TRBJ2-3 and V is TRBV6-4; 13 bases fit TRBD2. Sequenced here: PBMCs, sampled from a glioma patient whose treatment included an IDH1 peptide vaccine. The TCR comes from a man between 18 and 35 years old with glioma. CDR3 nucleotide sequence: TGTGCCAGCAGTCCCGGGACTAGCGGGGAGGATACGCAGTATTTT. Protein: CASSPGTSGEDTQYF.